The clone carrying this TCR beta chain was seen a handful of times. This specimen belongs to a study of control samples from healthy donors and cancer patients. CDR3 length: 13 residues. Trimming left V 4 bases short and J 6 bases short, with 10 bases between. The germline V gene has CDR1 SGHAT and CDR2 FQNNGV. Only in-frame clones appear in the TCRdb table, and some are missing; sequencing was by immunoSEQ multiplex PCR. The sample records about 100,000 clones, 85% to 95% being singletons. The sequencing input was blood. The chain has TRBV11-2 and TRBJ2-1; D not certain. This TCR was recovered from a man younger than 35 in good health. The CDR3 protein is CASSSLAGNEQFF. CDR3 nucleotide sequence: TGTGCCAGCAGCTCGCTGGCTGGCAATGAGCAGTTCTTC.